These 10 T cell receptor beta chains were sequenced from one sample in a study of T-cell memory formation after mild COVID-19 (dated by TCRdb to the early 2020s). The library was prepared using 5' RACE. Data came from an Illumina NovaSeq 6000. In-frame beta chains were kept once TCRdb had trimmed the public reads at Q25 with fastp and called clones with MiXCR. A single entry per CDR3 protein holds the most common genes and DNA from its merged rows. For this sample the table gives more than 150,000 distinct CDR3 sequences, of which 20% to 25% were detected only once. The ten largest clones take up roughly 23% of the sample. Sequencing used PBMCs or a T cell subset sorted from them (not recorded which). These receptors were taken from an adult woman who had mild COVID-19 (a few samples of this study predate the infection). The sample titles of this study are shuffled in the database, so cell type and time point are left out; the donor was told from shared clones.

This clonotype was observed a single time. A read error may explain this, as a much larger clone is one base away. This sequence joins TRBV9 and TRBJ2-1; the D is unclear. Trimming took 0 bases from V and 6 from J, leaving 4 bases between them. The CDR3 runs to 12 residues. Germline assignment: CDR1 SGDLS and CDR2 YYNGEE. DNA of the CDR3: TGTGCCAGCAGCGTAGGGTCCAATGAGCAGTTCTTC. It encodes CASSVGSNEQFF.

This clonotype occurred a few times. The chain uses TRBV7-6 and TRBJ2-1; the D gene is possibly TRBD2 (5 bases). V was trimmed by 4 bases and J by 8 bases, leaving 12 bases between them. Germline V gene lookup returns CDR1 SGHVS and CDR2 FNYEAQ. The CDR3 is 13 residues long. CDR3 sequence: CASSSTPGDEQFF. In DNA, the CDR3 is TGTGCCAGCAGCTCAACACCCGGGGATGAGCAGTTCTTC.

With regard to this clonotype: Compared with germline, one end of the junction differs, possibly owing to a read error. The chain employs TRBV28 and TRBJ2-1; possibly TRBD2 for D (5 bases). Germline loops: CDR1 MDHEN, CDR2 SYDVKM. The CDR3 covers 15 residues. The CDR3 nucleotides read TGTGCCAGCAGTTTAACGGGGTTTTCCTACAATGAGCAGTTATTC. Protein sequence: CASSLTGFSYNEQLF.

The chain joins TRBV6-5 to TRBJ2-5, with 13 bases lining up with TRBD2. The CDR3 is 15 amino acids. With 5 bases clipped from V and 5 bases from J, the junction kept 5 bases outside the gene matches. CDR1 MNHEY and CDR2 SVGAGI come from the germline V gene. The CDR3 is CASSRTSGSGETQYF. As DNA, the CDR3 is TGTGCCAGCAGTAGGACTAGCGGGAGCGGTGAGACCCAGTACTTC.

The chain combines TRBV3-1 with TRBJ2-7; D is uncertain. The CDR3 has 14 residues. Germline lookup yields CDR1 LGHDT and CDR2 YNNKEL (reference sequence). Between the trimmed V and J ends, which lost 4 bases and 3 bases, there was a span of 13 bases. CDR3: CASSPGLTNYEQYF. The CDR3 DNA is TGTGCCAGCAGCCCAGGTCTCACGAACTACGAGCAGTACTTC.

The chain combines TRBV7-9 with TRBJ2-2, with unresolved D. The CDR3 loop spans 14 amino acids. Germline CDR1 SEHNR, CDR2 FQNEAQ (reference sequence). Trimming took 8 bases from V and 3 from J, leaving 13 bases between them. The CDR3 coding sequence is TGTGCCAGCTTTGAACCCCGAGACACCGGGGAGCTGTTTTTT. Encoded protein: CASFEPRDTGELFF.

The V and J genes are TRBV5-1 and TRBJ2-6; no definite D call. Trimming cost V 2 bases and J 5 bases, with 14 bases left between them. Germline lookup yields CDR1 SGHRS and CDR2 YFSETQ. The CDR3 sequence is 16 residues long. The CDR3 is CASSFGWNDRANVLTF. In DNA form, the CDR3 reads TGCGCCAGCAGCTTCGGGTGGAACGACAGGGCCAACGTCCTGACTTTC.

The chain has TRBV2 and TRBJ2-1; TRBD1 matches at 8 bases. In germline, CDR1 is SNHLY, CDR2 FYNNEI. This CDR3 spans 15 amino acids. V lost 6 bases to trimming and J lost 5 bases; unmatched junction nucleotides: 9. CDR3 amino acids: CASRYSGTGHNEQFF. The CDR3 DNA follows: TGTGCCAGCAGGTACTCCGGGACAGGTCACAATGAGCAGTTCTTC.

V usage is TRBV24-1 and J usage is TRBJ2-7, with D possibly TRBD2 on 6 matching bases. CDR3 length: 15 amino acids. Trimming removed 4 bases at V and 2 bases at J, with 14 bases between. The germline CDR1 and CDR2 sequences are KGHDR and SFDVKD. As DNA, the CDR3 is TGTGCCACCAGTGAGGACGGGGACTTTCCCTACGAGCAGTACTTC. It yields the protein CATSEDGDFPYEQYF.

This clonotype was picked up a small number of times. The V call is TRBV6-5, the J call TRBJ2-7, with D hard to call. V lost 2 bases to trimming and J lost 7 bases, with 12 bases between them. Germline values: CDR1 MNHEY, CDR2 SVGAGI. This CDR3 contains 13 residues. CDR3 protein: CASSYPRAREQYF. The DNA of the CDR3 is TGTGCCAGCAGTTACCCCCGTGCTCGGGAGCAGTACTTC.